This T cell receptor beta chain was documented in a study of immune characterization of retroperitoneal liposarcoma. This clonotype was seen only a few times. Using its own MiXCR run on the PCR reads, TCRdb lists one record per CDR3 protein. The top ten hold approximately 9% of the sample, which has roughly 10,000 distinct CDR3 sequences, 20% to 25% seen once. After removal of 5 bases from V and 4 bases from J, the junction contained 1 base not matched to a gene. This CDR3 spans 13 amino acids. The chain combines TRBV12-3 or TRBV12-4 with TRBJ2-1; 8 bases map to TRBD1. This clonotype was obtained from a female donor with retroperitoneal liposarcoma. The specimen was blood. In DNA, the CDR3 is TGTGCCAGCAGTCGGGACAGGTACAATGAGCAGTTCTTC. Its translation is CASSRDRYNEQFF.